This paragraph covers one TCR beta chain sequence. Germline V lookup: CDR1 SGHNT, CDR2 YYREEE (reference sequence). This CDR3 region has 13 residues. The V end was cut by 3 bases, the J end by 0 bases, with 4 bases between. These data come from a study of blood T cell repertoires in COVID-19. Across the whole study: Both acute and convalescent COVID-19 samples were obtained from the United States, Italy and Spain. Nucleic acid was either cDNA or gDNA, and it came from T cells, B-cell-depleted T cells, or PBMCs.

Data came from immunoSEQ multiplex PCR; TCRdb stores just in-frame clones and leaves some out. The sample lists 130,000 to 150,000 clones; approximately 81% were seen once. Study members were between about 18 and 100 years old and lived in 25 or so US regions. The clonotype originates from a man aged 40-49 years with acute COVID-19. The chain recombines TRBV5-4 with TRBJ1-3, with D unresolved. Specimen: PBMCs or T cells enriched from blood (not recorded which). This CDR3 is CASSSGSGNTIYF. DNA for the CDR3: TGTGCCAGCAGCTCGGGCTCTGGAAACACCATATATTTT.